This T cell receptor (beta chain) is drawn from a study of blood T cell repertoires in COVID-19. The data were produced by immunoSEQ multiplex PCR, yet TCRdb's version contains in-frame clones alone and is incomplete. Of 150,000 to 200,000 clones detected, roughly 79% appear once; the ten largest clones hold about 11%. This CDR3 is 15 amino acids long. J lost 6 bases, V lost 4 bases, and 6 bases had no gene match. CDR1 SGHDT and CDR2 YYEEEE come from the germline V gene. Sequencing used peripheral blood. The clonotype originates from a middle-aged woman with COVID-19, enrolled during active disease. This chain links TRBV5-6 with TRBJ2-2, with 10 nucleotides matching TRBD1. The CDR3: CASSNRDRGAGELFF. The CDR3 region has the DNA TGTGCCAGCAGCAACCGGGACAGGGGAGCCGGGGAGCTGTTTTTT.